The rows below give T cell receptor beta chains drawn from one sample of a study of blood T cell repertoires in COVID-19. Measured with immunoSEQ multiplex PCR; TCRdb has only the in-frame clones, and not every one. Here the sample spans 120,000 to 150,000 clones, around 80% being singletons. The sequenced sample was peripheral blood. The source is a man in his sixties with acute or convalescent COVID-19. CDR3s include the opening cysteine and the closing phenylalanine or tryptophan. D genes are given only for firm matches. Some rows have no size entry. The others give once, few or many, or a class for an expanded clone.

>-|-|TRBV6-4|TRBJ2-1
TGTGCCAGCAGTGACGCGTCAACTTGGAGTCACAATGAGCAGTTCTTC
CASSDASTWSHNEQFF
>-|-|TRBV9|TRBJ1-3
TGTGCCAGCAGCGTCTCCCGGACAGACCTTGGAAACACCATATATTTT
CASSVSRTDLGNTIYF
>TRBD2|once|TRBV5-1|TRBJ2-7
TGCGCCAGCCAACCGGGACTAGCGGGTCGCATGGGATACGAGCAGTACTTC
CASQPGLAGRMGYEQYF
>TRBD1|few|TRBV28|TRBJ2-7
TGTGCCAGCCGGACAGGGATCGACGAGCAGTACTTC
CASRTGIDEQYF
>-|-|TRBV10-3|TRBJ1-5
TGTGCCATCAGTGAGCGAAGAGAAAATCAGCCCCAGCATTTT
CAISERRENQPQHF
>-|few|TRBV18|TRBJ1-1
TGTGCCAGCTCGCCGGGACAGAACACTGAAGCTTTCTTT
CASSPGQNTEAFF
>TRBD2|few|TRBV7-6|TRBJ2-1
TGTGCCAGCAGCTTGGGACTAGCGGGAGGGGGTCATGAGCAGTTCTTC
CASSLGLAGGGHEQFF
>TRBD2|-|TRBV7-9|TRBJ2-2
TGTGCCAGCAGCTTTAGCGGGAGGCGGACCGGGGAGCTGTTTTTT
CASSFSGRRTGELFF
>TRBD1|-|TRBV6-5|TRBJ1-3
TGTGCCAGCAGGGGCGGACAGGCTGGAAACACCATATATTTT
CASRGGQAGNTIYF
>-|-|TRBV5-1|TRBJ2-7
TGCGCCAGCAGACCAATTACAGGGTCCGAGCAGTACTTC
CASRPITGSEQYF
>TRBD2|-|TRBV28|TRBJ2-1
TGTGCCAGCAGCCTCATACTGACTAGCGGTCCTTACAATGAGCAGTTCTTC
CASSLILTSGPYNEQFF
>-|-|TRBV2|TRBJ2-5
TGTGCCAGCAATCTGGGGGCTGAGACCCAGTACTTC
CASNLGAETQYF
>TRBD1|-|TRBV5-1|TRBJ1-4
TGCGCCAGCAGCGCAGGACAGGGGTCGGGTGAAAAACTGTTTTTT
CASSAGQGSGEKLFF
>-|-|TRBV9|TRBJ2-1
TGTGCCAGCAGTGGGGGAGGCGGTAGCTCCTACAATGAGCAGTTCTTC
CASSGGGGSSYNEQFF